This T cell receptor (beta chain) is drawn from a study of T cells in Graves' hyperthyroidism and ophthalmopathy. Germline CDR1 is MNHEY and CDR2 is SVGAGI. V lost 7 bases to trimming and J lost 7 bases; unmatched junction nucleotides: 8. The CDR3 has 15 residues. TCR beta CDR3 sequences were amplified from RNA transcripts. First-round RT-PCR of the TCR CDR3 relied on the HTBI primer set. TCRdb reprocessed the multiplex PCR reads with MiXCR, giving one entry per CDR3 protein. The sample carries roughly 560,000 distinct CDR3 sequences, about 15% recorded once. The cohort's ophthalmopathy patients, a group with duration under 3 months, had a Clinical Activity Score of at least 3 and a NOSPECS grade of at least 4. Patients were excluded for uncontrolled infection, other autoimmune disease, pregnancy or lactation. This clonotype was observed many times.

The chain couples TRBV6-5 to TRBJ2-2, with 11 nucleotides matching TRBD2. The sequenced material came from blood. The source of this sequence is a woman aged 40 to 55 with Graves' ophthalmopathy. CDR3 protein: CASNQLAGDVGELFF. CDR3 coding DNA: TGTGCCAGCAATCAACTAGCGGGGGACGTCGGGGAGCTGTTTTTT.